A selection of T cell receptor beta chains follows, all from one sample in a study of T cell responses to AZD1222 COVID-19 vaccine. Generated by immunoSEQ multiplex PCR, the TCRdb table keeps only in-frame clones and is missing some. The table shows about 180,000 clones, with about 90% occurring only once. This specimen consisted of peripheral blood, obtained on day 0 of AZD1222 vaccination. The origin of the receptors is an adult in good health. The CDR3 runs from the conserved cysteine through the conserved F or W. The D gene is left open where the match is weak. Only some rows state a clone size, as once, few, many or a class for expanded clones.

cdr3_nt,cdr3_aa,d_call,j_call,clone_size,v_call
TGTGCCAGCAGCGTAAGGGATAATTCACCCCTCCACTTT,CASSVRDNSPLHF,-,TRBJ1-6,-,TRBV9
TGTGCCAGCAGCCACTCCTACGAGCAGTACTTC,CASSHSYEQYF,-,TRBJ2-7,once,TRBV14
TGTGCCAGCAGTTTAAGCGCAGGGGGCAGTGAAAAACTGTTTTTT,CASSLSAGGSEKLFF,TRBD1,TRBJ1-4,-,TRBV27
TGTGCCTGGACTTATGGATTGGGAGTCTCTGGAAACACCATATATTTT,CAWTYGLGVSGNTIYF,-,TRBJ1-3,-,TRBV30
TGTGCCAGCAGCTTAGAGCCAGGGTCGTACTACGAGCAGTACTTC,CASSLEPGSYYEQYF,-,TRBJ2-7,-,TRBV11-2
TGTGCCAGCAGTGATTCACACAGGGGCCCCTACACTGAAGCTTTCTTT,CASSDSHRGPYTEAFF,TRBD1,TRBJ1-1,-,TRBV6-4
TGTGCCAGCTCCCCCTGGACGGGAACCTCCTACGAGCAGTACTTC,CASSPWTGTSYEQYF,-,TRBJ2-7,-,TRBV28
TGTGCCAGCAGTCCTGGGCGCCTTGTCCAGCATTTT,CASSPGRLVQHF,-,TRBJ1-5,-,TRBV28
TGTGCCAGCAGCCGAGGTTGGGGAGGGGACACTGAAGCTTTCTTT,CASSRGWGGDTEAFF,-,TRBJ1-1,-,TRBV11-2
TGCGCCAGCAGCCAATTCGGTTCACCCCTCCACTTT,CASSQFGSPLHF,-,TRBJ1-6,-,TRBV4-3
TGCAGTGTCCGGGAGGGTCAGCCCCAGCATTTT,CSVREGQPQHF,-,TRBJ1-5,once,TRBV20-1
TGTGCCAGCAGCCAGAGTGAGTTGAACAATGAGCAGTTCTTC,CASSQSELNNEQFF,-,TRBJ2-1,-,TRBV11-2
TGTGCCAGTAGTATTATCGACGGCTATGGCTACACCTTC,CASSIIDGYGYTF,-,TRBJ1-2,-,TRBV19
TGTGCCAGCAGCCGTCGATGGGGCATATTGTACAATGAGCAGTTCTTC,CASSRRWGILYNEQFF,-,TRBJ2-1,-,TRBV7-2
TGTGCCAGCAGCCGACGTCACGGACTAGCATTATACGAGCAGTACTTC,CASSRRHGLALYEQYF,TRBD2,TRBJ2-7,-,TRBV4-2
TGTGCCAGCAGCTTCTGGGACAGGGCGAACACTGAAGCTTTCTTT,CASSFWDRANTEAFF,TRBD1,TRBJ1-1,-,TRBV5-8
TGTGCCTGGAGTGCACTAAGCGGGACCTACAATGAGCAGTTCTTC,CAWSALSGTYNEQFF,TRBD2,TRBJ2-1,-,TRBV30
TGTGCCAGCAGTTACTCGGGGCAGCCCCAGCATTTT,CASSYSGQPQHF,-,TRBJ1-5,-,TRBV6-2/TRBV6-3
TGTGCCAGCAGCCTATCCGGTCGGACTGAAGCTTTCTTT,CASSLSGRTEAFF,-,TRBJ1-1,-,TRBV14
TGTGCCAGCAGCCCCGGGATCTATAATGAAAAACTGTTTTTT,CASSPGIYNEKLFF,-,TRBJ1-4,-,TRBV6-5
TGCGCCAGCAGCTTGGGTGGGAACCCAGATACGCAGTATTTT,CASSLGGNPDTQYF,-,TRBJ2-3,-,TRBV5-1
TGTGCCAGCAGCCGGTCAGTTAACACTGAAGCTTTCTTT,CASSRSVNTEAFF,-,TRBJ1-1,few,TRBV7-2
TGCGCCAGCAGCCTCCGAGGCGGAAGCTCCTACGAGCAGTACTTC,CASSLRGGSSYEQYF,-,TRBJ2-7,-,TRBV4-3
TGTGCCAGCAGCGGGGGTGGAGTGGCTAATGAAAAACTGTTTTTT,CASSGGGVANEKLFF,-,TRBJ1-4,once,TRBV9
TGTGCCAGCAGTTCCCACCGGAGGGGCCAACGTGAGACCCAGTACTTC,CASSSHRRGQRETQYF,-,TRBJ2-5,-,TRBV28
TGTGCCAGCTCACCAGAGACAGGGGGCGTCTATGGCTACACCTTC,CASSPETGGVYGYTF,TRBD1,TRBJ1-2,-,TRBV18
TGTGCCAGCAGCCCCCGCCGGGGGGGCACGGAGACCCAGTACTTC,CASSPRRGGTETQYF,TRBD2,TRBJ2-5,-,TRBV5-6
TGCGCCAGCAGCCAAGCTTTGGGCGACCCCACGCAGTATTTT,CASSQALGDPTQYF,-,TRBJ2-3,-,TRBV4-1
TGTGCCAGCAGAGCCGGGACTAGCGGAACCTACGAGCAGTACTTC,CASRAGTSGTYEQYF,TRBD2,TRBJ2-7,-,TRBV7-2
TGTGCCTGGATACCCGTCGGAGGTGGTACTGAAGCTTTCTTT,CAWIPVGGGTEAFF,-,TRBJ1-1,-,TRBV30
TGTGCCAGCAGCATATATTACTCCTACGAGCAGTACTTC,CASSIYYSYEQYF,-,TRBJ2-7,-,TRBV21-1
TGTGCCAGCAGGGCGGGGTTTAATAATCAGCCCCAGCATTTT,CASRAGFNNQPQHF,-,TRBJ1-5,-,TRBV2
TGTGCCATCAGTGAGTCGAACGGAGGGAACACTGAAGCTTTCTTT,CAISESNGGNTEAFF,-,TRBJ1-1,-,TRBV10-3
TGTGCCTGGAGTGTACCCTTGGTAGAGGGGGAAGAGACCCAGTACTTC,CAWSVPLVEGEETQYF,-,TRBJ2-5,-,TRBV30
TGTGCCAGCAGCTTGTCGAGTTTCGCCGGGGAGCTGTTTTTT,CASSLSSFAGELFF,-,TRBJ2-2,-,TRBV5-4
TGTGCCAGCAGTGACTCATTCCGGGACAGGGGGCTCAATGAGCAGTTCTTC,CASSDSFRDRGLNEQFF,TRBD1,TRBJ2-1,-,TRBV6-4
TGCGCCAGCAGCCGGCAAGGGGCGGGAGGAAGGAAGGGGTATAGCACAGATACGCAGTATTTT,CASSRQGAGGRKGYSTDTQYF,TRBD2,TRBJ2-3,-,TRBV5-1
TGTGCCAGCAGCTTAGTCTGGAGCGGGGGGGATAACACCGGGGAGCTGTTTTTT,CASSLVWSGGDNTGELFF,TRBD2,TRBJ2-2,-,TRBV7-2
TGTGCCAGCAGCTTAGGGTCAAATGAGCAGTTCTTC,CASSLGSNEQFF,-,TRBJ2-1,-,TRBV11-3
TGTGCCTCTGGTGTTACAGATAATTCACCCCTCCACTTT,CASGVTDNSPLHF,-,TRBJ1-6,-,TRBV6-5
TGCGCCAGCAGCTTGGGCCGGGAAGCTTTCTTT,CASSLGREAFF,-,TRBJ1-1,-,TRBV5-1
TGTGCCGGAACTAGGGGGCAGGGAGGCTACACCTTC,CAGTRGQGGYTF,TRBD1,TRBJ1-2,-,TRBV28
TGCACCAGCAGCCGAGGGGGGTCTAATGAAAAACTGTTTTTT,CTSSRGGSNEKLFF,-,TRBJ1-4,-,TRBV1
TGTGCCAGCAGCGACGCCGGGCCGTCTTGGTCACCCCTCCACTTT,CASSDAGPSWSPLHF,-,TRBJ1-6,-,TRBV6-5
TGTGCCAGCAGTTTCGGAGGACAGGGGATATCCTACGAGCAGTACTTC,CASSFGGQGISYEQYF,TRBD1,TRBJ2-7,-,TRBV28
TGCAGCACCCGGAGTAGCTCTGGAAACACCATATATTTT,CSTRSSSGNTIYF,-,TRBJ1-3,-,TRBV29-1
TGCAGCGTTGGCGGAGGGGGCGGGGAGACCCAGTACTTC,CSVGGGGGETQYF,-,TRBJ2-5,-,TRBV29-1
TGTGCCACCAGCAGGGGGACTAGCGGATACGAGCAGTACTTC,CATSRGTSGYEQYF,TRBD2,TRBJ2-7,-,TRBV15
TGTGCCAGTAGTACTCCGCCCGGGGGAACTGAAGCTTTCTTT,CASSTPPGGTEAFF,-,TRBJ1-1,-,TRBV19
TGTGCCAGCAGTTTAAAAGCCGGATACTCGGGAGGCGGTAGGAACATTCAGTACTTC,CASSLKAGYSGGGRNIQYF,TRBD2,TRBJ2-4,-,TRBV28
TGTGCCAGCAGATCGAAGCACGAGCAGTACTTC,CASRSKHEQYF,-,TRBJ2-7,-,TRBV28
TGTGCCGCAATTCAGGGAGAAAGAGGCGGCTACACCTTC,CAAIQGERGGYTF,-,TRBJ1-2,-,TRBV6-5
TGTGCCAGTAGTCAGGGTGCCGGGTCACCCCTCCACTTT,CASSQGAGSPLHF,-,TRBJ1-6,once,TRBV19
TGCGCCAGCAGCCAACTGGGGAACACGAGGGGAAACACCATATATTTT,CASSQLGNTRGNTIYF,-,TRBJ1-3,-,TRBV5-1
TGTGCCAGCAGTCCAAGGACAGAGTATAGCAATCAGCCCCAGCATTTT,CASSPRTEYSNQPQHF,-,TRBJ1-5,-,TRBV28
TGCGCCAGCAGCTTGGACCCCTTATCGTCCCAGCATTTT,CASSLDPLSSQHF,-,TRBJ1-5,-,TRBV5-1
TGCGCCAGCAGCTTGGGGTTTATGGAGACCCAGTACTTC,CASSLGFMETQYF,-,TRBJ2-5,once,TRBV5-1